The 9 T cell receptor beta chains in this list originate from one sample, sequenced in a study of CD8 T cells in ankylosing spondylitis. TCRdb re-derived calls from the 5' RACE reads in MiXCR, one entry per CDR3 protein. The profile shows some 340,000 distinct CDR3 sequences, roughly 15% of them singletons. Sample: blood, either unsorted or a sorted T cell fraction (not recorded which). The origin of the receptors is a male donor with ankylosing spondylitis or in good health (not recorded which).

This clonotype was counted at least ten times. The gene calls are TRBV12-3 or TRBV12-4 and TRBJ1-2; D remains unclear. The V gene lost 3 bases and the J gene lost 1 base, with 9 bases spanning the gap. CDR3 length equals 14 residues. The CDR3 DNA follows: TGTGCCAGCAGTTTCCCCTTGGGTAACTATGGCTACACCTTC. This gives the protein CASSFPLGNYGYTF.

In its sample, this clonotype was seen many times. The gene calls are TRBV13 and TRBJ1-2, with 7 bases fitting TRBD1. CDR1 PRHDT and CDR2 FYEKMQ come from the germline V gene (reference sequence). Losses at the gene ends were 5 bases for V and 3 bases for J; bases not matched to a gene: 6. This CDR3 region has 14 residues. The CDR3 DNA is TGTGCCAGCAGCCCCACAGGGGACGACTATGGCTACACCTTC. Its translation: CASSPTGDDYGYTF.

This clonotype has a handful of counts. The V and J genes are TRBV7-2 and TRBJ1-2, with D perhaps TRBD1 (6 bases). Germline CDR1 SGHTA, CDR2 FQGNSA. This CDR3 spans 16 amino acids. Between the trimmed V and J ends, which lost 1 base and 2 bases, there was a span of 14 bases. CDR3 protein: CASSLGGQGGNYGYTF. The CDR3 coding sequence is TGTGCCAGCAGCTTAGGGGGGCAGGGAGGCAACTATGGCTACACCTTC.

This clonotype was found many times. This chain links TRBV12-3 or TRBV12-4 with TRBJ1-5; tentative D call: TRBD1 (6 bases). Trimming cost V 5 bases and J 4 bases, with 18 bases left between them. This CDR3 is built from 16 residues. CDR3 sequence reads: CASSPLAAGENQPQHF. The DNA of the CDR3 is TGTGCCAGCAGTCCCCTAGCGGCAGGGGAGAATCAGCCCCAGCATTTT.

The gene calls are TRBV7-2 and TRBJ1-1; possibly TRBD1 for D (6 bases). Per germline, CDR1 SGHTA and CDR2 FQGNSA. The CDR3 has 15 residues. The germline V and J ends were trimmed by 1 base and 1 base, with 10 bases remaining between them. The CDR3 nucleotides are TGTGCCAGCAGCTTAGAGGACAGAGCGAACACTGAAGCTTTCTTT. Its protein product is CASSLEDRANTEAFF.

The chain's CDR3 is CASSVGTQAYGYTF. The CDR3 bases are TGTGCCAGCAGCGTAGGCACCCAGGCGTATGGCTACACCTTC. The chain carries TRBV9 and TRBJ1-2, with D hard to call. Trimming pared 0 bases from V and 5 bases from J, leaving 11 bases between. The length of the CDR3 is 14 residues. Germline assignment: CDR1 SGDLS and CDR2 YYNGEE.

This clonotype was detected a few times. The chain is built from TRBV15 and TRBJ2-1; D gene unclear. Germline CDR1 and CDR2: LNHNV and YYDKDF (reference sequence). The CDR3 contains 16 residues. Trimming shortened V by 1 base and J by 0 bases, and 10 bases separated the two germline ends. The DNA for the CDR3 is TGTGCCACCAGCAGAGGGACGGAGAGCTCCTACAATGAGCAGTTCTTC. Amino acids: CATSRGTESSYNEQFF. The full variable domain, in which reference TRBV15 and TRBJ2-1 provide the parts outside the CDR3, is DAMVIQNPRYQVTQFGKPVTLSCSQTLNHNVMYWYQQKSSQAPKLLFHYYDKDFNNEADTPDNFQSRRPNTSFCFLDIRSPGLGDTAMYLCATSRGTESSYNEQFFGPGTRLTVL.

This rearrangement joins TRBV4-1 to TRBJ2-7; 8 nucleotides align to TRBD2. Losses at the gene ends were 0 bases for V and 7 bases for J; bases not matched to a gene: 20. This CDR3 comprises 19 residues. Per the germline V gene, CDR1 is MGHRA and CDR2 is YSYEKL. The CDR3 region has the DNA TGCGCCAGCAGCCAAGATACCCCGTGGGGTAGCGGGGTAATTTTAGAGCAGTACTTC. Encoded protein: CASSQDTPWGSGVILEQYF.

This clonotype was detected ten times or more. V and J are TRBV5-1 and TRBJ2-1; 10 bases are shared with TRBD1. The CDR3 length is 14 residues. V was pared by 4 bases and J by 10 bases, with 8 bases of the junction left unmatched. CDR1 and CDR2 (germline): SGHRS, YFSETQ. The CDR3 sequence is CASSPSTGGREQFF. DNA for the CDR3: TGCGCCAGCAGCCCCTCGACAGGGGGCAGGGAGCAGTTCTTC.